This TCR beta chain appears in the sequencing data of a study of CD8 T cells in ankylosing spondylitis. This clonotype was observed a handful of times. The CDR3 has 14 amino acids. Trimming shortened V by 3 bases and J by 1 base, and 9 bases separated the two germline ends. Using quantitative 5'-RACE with molecular barcodes, the authors made TCR beta libraries. MiXCR, applied by TCRdb to the 5' RACE reads, yields one record per CDR3 protein. The sample records some 340,000 distinct CDR3 sequences, around 15% being singletons. This chain joins TRBV12-3 or TRBV12-4 and TRBJ1-1, with D unresolved. The sequencing sample was made of blood, either unsorted or a sorted T cell fraction (not recorded which). This TCR was recovered from a male donor with ankylosing spondylitis or in good health (not recorded which). The CDR3 protein is CASSLLDGNTEAFF. CDR3 DNA: TGTGCCAGCAGTTTGTTGGACGGGAACACTGAAGCTTTCTTT.